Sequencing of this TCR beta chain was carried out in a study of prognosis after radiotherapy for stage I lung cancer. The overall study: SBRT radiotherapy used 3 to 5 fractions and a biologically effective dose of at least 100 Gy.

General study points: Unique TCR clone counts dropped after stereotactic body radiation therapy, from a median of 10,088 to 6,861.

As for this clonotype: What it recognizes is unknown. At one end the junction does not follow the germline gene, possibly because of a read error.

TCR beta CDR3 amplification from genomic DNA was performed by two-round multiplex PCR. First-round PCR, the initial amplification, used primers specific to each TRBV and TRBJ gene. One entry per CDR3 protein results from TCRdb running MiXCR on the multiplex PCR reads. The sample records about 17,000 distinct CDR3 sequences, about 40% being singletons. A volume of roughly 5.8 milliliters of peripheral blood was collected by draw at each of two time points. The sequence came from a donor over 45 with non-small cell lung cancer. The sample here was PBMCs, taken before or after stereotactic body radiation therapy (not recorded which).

The CDR3 DNA sequence: TGTGCTAGCAGCTTAGCGGTCAGGGGGCTGTGTGAGCAGTTCTTC. Translating it yields CASSLAVRGLCEQFF. The rearrangement links TRBV7-7 to TRBJ2-1; 8 positions match TRBD1. Germline CDR1 and CDR2: SSHAT and FNYEAQ (reference sequence). There are 15 residues in the CDR3. The full variable domain, with the rest looked up from reference TRBV7-7 and TRBJ2-1, is GAGVSQSPRYKVTKRGQDVTLRCDPISSHATLYWYQQALGQGPEFLTYFNYEAQPDKSGLPSDRFSAERPEGSISTLTIQRTEQRDSAMYRCASSLAVRGLCEQFFGPGTRLTVL.